This entry lists 15 T cell receptor beta chains sequenced from one sample in a study of CD8 T cells in Susac syndrome. With random hexamers, reverse transcription was performed on about 0.5 to 1 ug of RNA. Using its own MiXCR run on the immunoSEQ multiplex PCR reads, TCRdb lists one record per CDR3 protein. The table shows about 200,000 distinct CDR3 sequences, with roughly 94% occurring only once. Material for sequencing was CD4+ T cells from PBMCs. Receptors were obtained from a human donor in good health.

Written as DNA, the CDR3 is TGTGCCAGCAGGAACCTGAGGACAGGGGACAATCAGCCCCAGCATTTT. Translation gives CASRNLRTGDNQPQHF. The V gene is TRBV27, the J gene TRBJ1-5; 9 nucleotides match TRBD1. Germline lookup yields CDR1 MNHEY and CDR2 SMNVEV (reference sequence). The CDR3 is 16 residues long. Trimming cost V 6 bases and J 3 bases; bases outside gene matches: 9.

This chain connects TRBV9 to TRBJ1-5; no clear D. V shed 0 bases and J shed 3 bases, with 16 bases lying between them. Germline loops: CDR1 SGDLS, CDR2 YYNGEE. The CDR3 has 17 residues. For the CDR3, the DNA is TGTGCCAGCAGCGTAGCGGACCGTCCCCTCCCCAATCAGCCCCAGCATTTT. This encodes CASSVADRPLPNQPQHF.

J is TRBJ1-5 and V is TRBV3-1; TRBD1 matches at 7 bases. V was pared by 1 base and J by 7 bases, with 4 bases of the junction left unmatched. The germline V gene has CDR1 LGHDT and CDR2 YNNKEL (reference sequence). This CDR3 comprises 14 residues. CDR3 sequence: CASSQGTGSQPQHF. The CDR3 DNA reads as TGTGCCAGCAGCCAAGGGACAGGAAGCCAGCCCCAGCATTTT.

This chain uses TRBV6-5 with TRBJ2-3, with TRBD1 matching 8 bases. Germline-derived CDR1 and CDR2 are MNHEY and SVGAGI. J lost 9 bases, V lost 6 bases, and 5 bases had no gene match. This CDR3 has 12 amino acids. The CDR3 protein is CASSDRGWTQYF. CDR3 sequence (DNA): TGTGCCAGCAGCGACAGGGGCTGGACGCAGTATTTT.

The gene calls are TRBV19 and TRBJ1-2, with 9 bases fitting TRBD1. CDR1 and CDR2 (germline): LNHDA, SQIVND (reference sequence). This CDR3 is built from 13 residues. V trimming: 7 bases; J trimming: 9 bases; junction bases outside the gene matches: 9. The CDR3 DNA reads as TGTGCCAGTACCCCCGTGGACAGGGGTAGCTACACCTTC. Translating it yields CASTPVDRGSYTF.

The CDR3 loop reads CASSPEGAGQPQHF. The CDR3 region has the DNA TGTGCCAGCAGCCCGGAGGGGGCCGGGCAGCCCCAGCATTTT. The chain is built from TRBV6-4 and TRBJ1-5; TRBD1 agrees at 7 bases. The CDR3 is 14 amino acids. CDR1 is MRHNA, CDR2 SNTAGT, per germline. With V trimmed by 6 bases and J by 7 bases, 9 bases remained unmatched.

This sequence joins TRBV9 and TRBJ2-1; D may be TRBD2 (5 bases). Trimming cost V 3 bases and J 2 bases, with 12 bases left between them. Per the germline V gene, CDR1 is SGDLS and CDR2 is YYNGEE. The CDR3 has 15 amino acids. The CDR3 bases are TGTGCCAGCAGCGCCCGACTATCGACCTACAATGAGCAGTTCTTC. The encoded protein is CASSARLSTYNEQFF. The complete variable domain, with remaining parts taken from reference TRBV9 and TRBJ2-1, reads DSGVTQTPKHLITATGQRVTLRCSPRSGDLSVYWYQQSLDQGLQFLIQYYNGEERAKGNILERFSAQQFPDLHSELNLSSLELGDSALYFCASSARLSTYNEQFFGPGTRLTVL.

The chain combines TRBV7-2 with TRBJ2-5; D is unclear. Germline V gene data show CDR1 as SGHTA and CDR2 as FQGNSA. This CDR3 has 13 amino acids. Trimming left V 3 bases short and J 3 bases short, with 8 bases between. This CDR3 reads CASSLIIEETQYF. CDR3 bases: TGTGCCAGCAGCTTGATAATAGAAGAGACCCAGTACTTC.

Here the CDR3 DNA reads TGTGCCTGGAGTGTATCACCCGTTAGGTCCCAGCATTTT. Translating gives CAWSVSPVRSQHF. V and J are TRBV30 and TRBJ1-5; no clear D gene. The CDR3 covers 13 residues. Trimming cost V 0 bases and J 11 bases, with 14 bases left between them. Looked up from germline, CDR1 is GTSNPN and CDR2 is SVGIG (reference sequence).

This clonotype turned up a few times. This sequence joins TRBV3-1 and TRBJ2-5; no clear D gene. With 0 bases removed from V and 4 bases from J, the gap between germline ends came to 3 bases. Germline CDR1 is LGHDT and CDR2 is YNNKEL (reference sequence). The CDR3 extends over 12 amino acids. The CDR3 loop reads CASSQDGETQYF. The CDR3 DNA reads TGTGCCAGCAGCCAAGATGGAGAGACCCAGTACTTC.

This clonotype occurred a few times. This sequence joins TRBV28 and TRBJ2-1, with TRBD1 matching over 7 bases. Germline V gives CDR1 MDHEN, CDR2 SYDVKM. Losses at the gene ends were 4 bases for V and 2 bases for J; bases not matched to a gene: 5. This CDR3 contains 15 residues. This CDR3 is CASSSPGQPYNEQFF. CDR3 sequence (DNA): TGTGCCAGCAGTTCACCGGGACAGCCCTACAATGAGCAGTTCTTC.

V and J are TRBV10-3 and TRBJ1-2; 9 nucleotides agree with TRBD1. CDR1 and CDR2 from the germline V gene are ENHRY and SYGVKD. The J segment lost 6 bases and the V segment lost 8 bases, leaving 13 bases of the junction unmatched. The CDR3 is 15 amino acids. The CDR3 loop is CAIDGSGQGFDGYTF. The CDR3 DNA is TGTGCCATCGATGGTTCCGGACAGGGGTTTGATGGCTACACCTTC.

DNA for the CDR3: TGTGCCAGCAGCACATACCCCTCGGCAGGGAACTATGGCTACACCTTC. Residues: CASSTYPSAGNYGYTF. The genes are TRBV28 and TRBJ1-2; maybe TRBD1 (5 bases). Germline CDR1 is MDHEN and CDR2 is SYDVKM. The CDR3 is made up of 16 amino acids. Trimming shortened V by 6 bases and J by 2 bases, and 19 bases separated the two germline ends.

This chain links TRBV15 with TRBJ2-7; D is uncertain. The germline V gene has CDR1 LNHNV and CDR2 YYDKDF (reference sequence). The CDR3 consists of 15 residues. With 3 bases removed from V and 1 base from J, the gap between germline ends came to 13 bases. Written as DNA, the CDR3 is TGTGCCACCAGCAGTGGTAGAGCCAGATCCTACGAGCAGTACGTC. Its protein product is CATSSGRARSYEQYV.

Only one count was recorded for this clonotype. This chain connects TRBV20-1 to TRBJ2-3; 9 bases match TRBD2. Germline-derived CDR1 and CDR2 are DFQATT and SNEGSKA (reference sequence). The V gene end was trimmed by 5 bases and the J gene end by 2 bases; junction bases not matched to a gene: 14. The CDR3 is made up of 17 amino acids. Written as DNA, the CDR3 is TGCAGTGCTGGAAGAAAAGTAGCGGGGGAGGTCACAGATACGCAGTATTTT. As protein: CSAGRKVAGEVTDTQYF.